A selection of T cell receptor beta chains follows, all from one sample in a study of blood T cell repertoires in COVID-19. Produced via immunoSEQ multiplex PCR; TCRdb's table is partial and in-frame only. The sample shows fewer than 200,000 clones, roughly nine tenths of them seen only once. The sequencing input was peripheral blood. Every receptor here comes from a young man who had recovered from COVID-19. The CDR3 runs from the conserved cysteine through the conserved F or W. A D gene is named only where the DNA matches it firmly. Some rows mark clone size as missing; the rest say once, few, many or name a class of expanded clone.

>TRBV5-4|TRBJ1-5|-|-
TGTGCCAGCAGCTTGGATCCGGGGAGGAATCAGCCCCAGCATTTT
CASSLDPGRNQPQHF
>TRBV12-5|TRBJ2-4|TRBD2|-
TGTGCTAGTGGTTTGCCGACTAGCGGGAGGAGGGAAGCCAAAAACATTCAGTACTTC
CASGLPTSGRREAKNIQYF
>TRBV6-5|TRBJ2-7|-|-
TGTGCCAGCATGCGGGACAGAGAGCTCTACGAGCAGTACTTC
CASMRDRELYEQYF
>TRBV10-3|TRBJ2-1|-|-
TGTGCCTCAGCGCGGGACCCCAATGAGCAGTTCTTC
CASARDPNEQFF
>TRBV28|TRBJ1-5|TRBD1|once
TGTGCCAGTCTTCAGGGGGGTAGCAATCAGCCCCAGCATTTT
CASLQGGSNQPQHF
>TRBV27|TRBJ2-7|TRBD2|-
TGTGCCAGCAGTTGGCGGGAGGGGTGGCCCTACGAGCAGTACTTC
CASSWREGWPYEQYF
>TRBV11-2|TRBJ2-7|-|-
TGTGCCAGCAGCTTCGTTGGGACTTCGGGTAGCGAGCAGTACTTC
CASSFVGTSGSEQYF
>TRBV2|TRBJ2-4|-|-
TGTGCCAGCAGTCAGGGAGCCAAAAACATTCAGTACTTC
CASSQGAKNIQYF
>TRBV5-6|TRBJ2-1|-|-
TGTGCCAGCAGTCGCGACATACACCAAAACAATGAGCAGTTCTTC
CASSRDIHQNNEQFF
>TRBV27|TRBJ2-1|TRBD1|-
TGTGCCAGCAGAATCGGACAGGGGTATGAGCAGTTCTTC
CASRIGQGYEQFF
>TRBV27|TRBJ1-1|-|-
TGTGCCAGCAAAAAGGGGCTGAGTCTTCGGAGTGCTGAAGCTTTCTTT
CASKKGLSLRSAEAFF
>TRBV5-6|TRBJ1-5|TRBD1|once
TGTGCCAGCAGCTTAAAACAGGGGGTTTATCAGCCCCAGCATTTT
CASSLKQGVYQPQHF
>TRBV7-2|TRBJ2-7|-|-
TGTGCCAGCAGCCCGCGGACAGCTCTCCCCTACGAGCAGTACTTC
CASSPRTALPYEQYF
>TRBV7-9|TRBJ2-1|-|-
TGTGCCAGCAGCTCGGGAGTAGCCCAGGACAATGAGCAGTTCTTC
CASSSGVAQDNEQFF
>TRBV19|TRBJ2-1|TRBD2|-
TGTGCCAGTACCTTACTAGCGGGAAGTTTCAATGAGCAGTTCTTC
CASTLLAGSFNEQFF
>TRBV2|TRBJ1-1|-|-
TGTGCCAGTAGAGAGACAGACCTGAACACTGAAGCTTTCTTT
CASRETDLNTEAFF
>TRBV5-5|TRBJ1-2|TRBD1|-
TGTGCCAGCAGCCCAGGTCGCAACAGGGGAGGATATGGCTACACCTTC
CASSPGRNRGGYGYTF
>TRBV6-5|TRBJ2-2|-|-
TGTGCCAGCCCTAGGGGAACCGGGGAGCTGTTTTTT
CASPRGTGELFF
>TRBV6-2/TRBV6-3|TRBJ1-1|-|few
TGTGCCAGCAGTTACTTTGGGGGGACTACTGAAGCTTTCTTT
CASSYFGGTTEAFF
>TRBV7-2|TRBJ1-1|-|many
TGTGCCAGCATCCACGGGAGGGGGGAGAACACTGAAGCTTTCTTT
CASIHGRGENTEAFF
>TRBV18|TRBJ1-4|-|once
TGTGCCAGCTCCAGAGAGGGCCGCCAGGAAAAACTGTTTTTT
CASSREGRQEKLFF
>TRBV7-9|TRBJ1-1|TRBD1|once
TGTGCCAGCAGCTCTCACCGGGACAGAGACACTGAAGCTTTCTTT
CASSSHRDRDTEAFF